These 14 T cell receptor beta chains originate from one sample sequenced in a study of cytomegalovirus exposure and HLA in healthy donors. It was with 60 Vbeta and 13 Jbeta primers that the PCR ran. Assay: immunoSEQ multiplex PCR; the TCRdb copy retains only in-frame clones and omits some. Here the sample spans roughly 150,000 clones, 75% to 80% being singletons. The sequenced material came from PBMCs. The receptors were gathered from a male donor in good health and CMV-seronegative.

A few counts support this clone. This rearrangement joins TRBV14 to TRBJ2-1, with D possibly TRBD2 on 5 matching bases. Germline V gene lookup returns CDR1 SGHDN and CDR2 FVKESK. This CDR3 spans 16 amino acids. Trimming took 4 bases from V and 3 from J, leaving 16 bases between them. For the CDR3, the DNA is TGTGCCAGCAGCCTCCGGCCGGACTCCAGCTACAATGAGCAGTTCTTC. This translates into CASSLRPDSSYNEQFF.

The V call is TRBV5-4, the J call TRBJ2-5; 7 nucleotides align to TRBD1. Germline V gene sequence: CDR1 SGHNT, CDR2 YYREEE (reference sequence). The CDR3 spans 12 residues. The ends lost 0 bases at V and 13 bases at J; junction bases unmatched: 6. In nucleotides, the CDR3 is TGTGCCAGCAGCTTGGGGACAGGCCCGTTGTACTTC. Encoded protein: CASSLGTGPLYF. Looking up the rest from reference TRBV5-4 and TRBJ2-5 gives the full variable domain: ETGVTQSPTHLIKTRGQQVTLRCSSQSGHNTVSWYQQALGQGPQFIFQYYREEENGRGNFPPRFSGLQFPNYSSELNVNALELDDSALYLCASSLGTGPLYFGPGTRLLVL.

Concerning this clone: Other DNA sequences in this specimen translate into the identical CDR3. The gene calls are TRBV6-1 and TRBJ1-1; perhaps TRBD1 as D (5 bases). CDR3 length: 15 amino acids. Trimming removed 6 bases from V and 4 bases from J, with 18 bases in between. The germline gives CDR1 MNHNS, CDR2 SASEGT. For the CDR3, the DNA is TGTGCCAGCAGCCCCAGGGCAGGGAAGGGCACTGAAGCTTTCTTT. Protein sequence: CASSPRAGKGTEAFF.

V usage is TRBV5-4 and J usage is TRBJ1-3; the match to TRBD1 covers 9 bases. The CDR3 spans 16 residues. CDR1 and CDR2 (germline): SGHNT, YYREEE (reference sequence). V lost 0 bases and J lost 2; bases outside the gene matches: 3. CDR3 DNA sequence: TGTGCCAGCAGCTTGGGGGGGACAGGGCCTGGAAACACCATATATTTT. Its protein is CASSLGGTGPGNTIYF. Variable domain in full (rest from reference TRBV5-4 and TRBJ1-3): ETGVTQSPTHLIKTRGQQVTLRCSSQSGHNTVSWYQQALGQGPQFIFQYYREEENGRGNFPPRFSGLQFPNYSSELNVNALELDDSALYLCASSLGGTGPGNTIYFGEGSWLTVV.

This clone was recorded only once. The chain couples TRBV30 to TRBJ2-1; 11 bases align to TRBD1. The CDR3 loop spans 16 amino acids. J gave up 7 bases and V 0 bases, and 8 bases lay outside the gene matches. Germline CDR1 and CDR2: GTSNPN and SVGIG (reference sequence). The CDR3 is CAWSVADRGPVNEQFF. In DNA, the CDR3 is TGTGCCTGGAGTGTAGCGGACAGGGGGCCGGTTAATGAGCAGTTCTTC. The full variable domain, completed using reference TRBV30 and TRBJ2-1, is SQTIHQWPATLVQPVGSPLSLECTVEGTSNPNLYWYRQAAGRGLQLLFYSVGIGQISSEVPQNLSASRPQDRQFILSSKKLLLSDSGFYLCAWSVADRGPVNEQFFGPGTRLTVL.

The chain employs TRBV5-1 and TRBJ1-2; D not certain. The CDR3 has 12 amino acids. Germline-derived CDR1 and CDR2 are SGHRS and YFSETQ. V lost 0 bases, J lost 14 bases, and 14 bases lay in between. Written as DNA, the CDR3 is TGCGCCAGCAGCTTGGGCCAGGTGGGCTGGACCTTC. Its translation is CASSLGQVGWTF.

The rearrangement links TRBV29-1 to TRBJ2-7; the match to TRBD1 covers 7 bases. Per the germline V gene, CDR1 is SQVTM and CDR2 is ANQGSEA. Trimming took 4 bases from V and 2 from J; bases not matched to a gene: 11. This CDR3 comprises 15 residues. CDR3 region: CSVARLGDSTYEQYF. Written as DNA, the CDR3 is TGCAGCGTTGCCAGGCTGGGGGACAGCACCTACGAGCAGTACTTC.

The rearrangement joins TRBV7-6 to TRBJ2-7; TRBD1 matches at 9 bases. V lost 3 bases and J lost 4; bases outside the gene matches: 4. The CDR3 has 14 amino acids. Germline lookup yields CDR1 SGHVS and CDR2 FNYEAQ. CDR3 in DNA: TGTGCCAGCAGCTTTAAACAGGGGGCTTACGAGCAGTACTTC. This gives the protein CASSFKQGAYEQYF.

This rearrangement joins TRBV30 to TRBJ1-1; 9 nucleotides line up with TRBD1. Germline CDR1 reads GTSNPN; CDR2 reads SVGIG (reference sequence). The CDR3 is 14 residues long. V lost 7 bases, J lost 1 base, and 7 bases stayed unmatched. CDR3 nucleotide sequence: TGTGCCTCCGACAGGGGGAGCAGGAACACTGAAGCTTTCTTT. It encodes CASDRGSRNTEAFF.

This clone was observed a handful of times. The chain combines TRBV11-2 with TRBJ1-1, with TRBD1 matching over 7 bases. There are 13 residues in the CDR3. CDR1 is SGHAT, CDR2 FQNNGV, per germline. The junction had 4 bases not matched to a gene; V was cut back by 5 bases and J by 4 bases. The CDR3 region is CASSLYRGTEAFF. In DNA, the CDR3 is TGTGCCAGCAGCCTTTACAGGGGCACTGAAGCTTTCTTT. Using reference TRBV11-2 and TRBJ1-1 for the parts outside the CDR3, the full variable domain is EAGVAQSPRYKIIEKRQSVAFWCNPISGHATLYWYQQILGQGPKLLIQFQNNGVVDDSQLPKDRFSAERLKGVDSTLKIQPAKLEDSAVYLCASSLYRGTEAFFGQGTRLTVV.

Remarks on this clone: At one of its ends the junction is not consistent with the germline gene, which may arise from a read error. V gene TRBV18 combines with J gene TRBJ2-6; 9 positions match TRBD1. CDR1 KGHSH and CDR2 LQKENI come from the germline V gene. The CDR3 totals 17 residues. CDR3 DNA: TGTGCCAGCTCCCCACAGGGGGCTGTTCCTGGGGCCAACGTCCTGACTTTC. The encoded protein is CASSPQGAVPGANVLTF.

The chain combines TRBV4-1 with TRBJ2-7, with 9 nucleotides matching TRBD1. In germline, CDR1 is MGHRA, CDR2 YSYEKL. There are 15 residues in the CDR3. The V gene end was trimmed by 0 bases and the J gene end by 3 bases; junction bases not matched to a gene: 3. The CDR3 bases are TGCGCCAGCAGCCAAGACGGGACAGGGTTCTACGAGCAGTACTTC. Translating it yields CASSQDGTGFYEQYF.

Only a few counts were recorded for this clone. The CDR3 protein is CASSYFFDSQETQYF. The CDR3 DNA is TGTGCCAGCAGTTACTTCTTCGACAGCCAAGAGACCCAGTACTTC. The chain employs TRBV2 and TRBJ2-5; D perhaps matches TRBD1 (5 bases). The germline gives CDR1 SNHLY, CDR2 FYNNEI. V lost 5 bases, J lost 1 base, and 14 bases lay in between. The CDR3 extends over 15 amino acids.

V and J are TRBV19 and TRBJ1-5; 7 positions agree with TRBD1. V lost 3 bases and J lost 1; bases outside the gene matches: 3. CDR1 and CDR2 (germline): LNHDA, SQIVND (reference sequence). This CDR3 comprises 15 residues. The CDR3 reads CASSMGRGSNQPQHF. The CDR3 DNA sequence: TGTGCCAGTAGTATGGGCAGGGGGAGCAATCAGCCCCAGCATTTT.